The source of this T cell receptor beta chain is a study of blood T cell repertoires in COVID-19. Study-level information: Sample material is recorded as cDNA or gDNA derived from T cells, B-cell-depleted T cells, or PBMCs.

TCRdb's copy holds only in-frame clones and misses some; the assay was immunoSEQ multiplex PCR. Here the sample spans about 34,000 clones, 75% to 85% being singletons. The sample holds a few counts of this clone. The CDR3 is made up of 15 amino acids. The germline V and J ends were trimmed by 5 bases and 7 bases, with 17 bases remaining between them. The germline V gene has CDR1 SEHNR and CDR2 FQNEAQ (reference sequence). The sequencing input was peripheral blood. The sequence was collected from a woman aged 70-85 years with acute or convalescent COVID-19. The V and J genes are TRBV7-9 and TRBJ1-4, with D possibly TRBD1 on 6 matching bases. As DNA, the CDR3 is TGTGCCAGCAGCAGCAGACAGGTTGGAGGTGAAAAACTGTTTTTT. It yields the protein CASSSRQVGGEKLFF.